This T cell receptor (beta chain) was documented in a study of blood T cell repertoires in COVID-19. Study-level background: T cells, B-cell-depleted T cells, or PBMCs provided the cDNA or gDNA that served as material.

The V end lost 1 base, the J end lost 5 bases, and 17 bases lay between the germline ends. Germline V CDR1 and CDR2: SGHNT, YENEEA. CDR3 size: 16 residues. Only in-frame clones appear in the TCRdb table, and some are missing; sequencing was by immunoSEQ multiplex PCR. This sample has about 160,000 clones, with roughly 90% found just once. Sequencing input: peripheral blood. This sequence was found in a young man with acute or convalescent COVID-19. The rearrangement links TRBV11-3 to TRBJ2-5, with D possibly TRBD1 on 5 matching bases. CDR3 DNA sequence: TGTGCCAGCAGCTTAGGGGCCAGGGCGTCGGAGGAGACCCAGTACTTC. As protein: CASSLGARASEETQYF.